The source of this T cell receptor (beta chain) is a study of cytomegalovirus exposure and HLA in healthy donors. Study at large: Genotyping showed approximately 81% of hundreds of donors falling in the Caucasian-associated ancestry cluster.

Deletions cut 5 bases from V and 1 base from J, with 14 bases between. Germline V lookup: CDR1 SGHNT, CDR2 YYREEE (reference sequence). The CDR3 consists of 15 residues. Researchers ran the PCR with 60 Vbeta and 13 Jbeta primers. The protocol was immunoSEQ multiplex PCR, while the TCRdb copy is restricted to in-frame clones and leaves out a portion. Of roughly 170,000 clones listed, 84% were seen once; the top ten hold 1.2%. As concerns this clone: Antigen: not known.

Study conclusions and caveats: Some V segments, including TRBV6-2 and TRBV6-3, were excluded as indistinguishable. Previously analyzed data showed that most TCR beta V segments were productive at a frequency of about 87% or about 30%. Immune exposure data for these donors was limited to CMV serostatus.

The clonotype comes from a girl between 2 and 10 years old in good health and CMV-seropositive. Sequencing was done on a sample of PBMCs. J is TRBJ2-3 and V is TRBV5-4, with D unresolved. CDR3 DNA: TGTGCCAGCAGAGTTCTCGGCGGAGGCACAGATACGCAGTATTTT. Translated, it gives CASRVLGGGTDTQYF.